One sample yielded the 22 T cell receptor beta chains listed below, sequenced in a study of T cells in Graves' hyperthyroidism and ophthalmopathy. RNA transcripts provided the source from which TCR beta CDR3 regions were amplified. First-round RT-PCR of the TCR CDR3 relied on the HTBI primer set. TCRdb reprocessed the multiplex PCR reads with MiXCR, giving one entry per CDR3 protein. The table records roughly 350,000 distinct CDR3 sequences, over 11% of them present only once. What was sequenced was blood. The receptors were sampled from a woman aged 25-40 years with Graves' hyperthyroidism.

This clonotype showed up many times. The chain has TRBV28 and TRBJ2-5, with 10 bases lining up with TRBD2. Germline lookup yields CDR1 MDHEN and CDR2 SYDVKM. The junction had 11 bases not matched to a gene; V was cut back by 5 bases and J by 5 bases. The CDR3 has 16 residues. The CDR3 protein is CASSLWTSGSPETQYF. The CDR3 DNA sequence: TGTGCCAGCAGTCTCTGGACTAGCGGTTCCCCGGAGACCCAGTACTTC.

Ten or more counts support this clonotype. The rearrangement joins TRBV7-9 to TRBJ2-4; 7 bases are shared with TRBD2. Trimming cost V 1 base and J 0 bases; bases outside gene matches: 6. Looked up from germline, CDR1 is SEHNR and CDR2 is FQNEAQ (reference sequence). This CDR3 is built from 17 residues. DNA for the CDR3: TGTGCCAGCAGCTTAGACGAGCGGGGACTAGCCAAAAACATTCAGTACTTC. As protein: CASSLDERGLAKNIQYF.

There are many counts of this clonotype. The chain uses TRBV6-1 and TRBJ1-1, with TRBD1 as a possible D gene (6 bases). Between the trimmed V and J ends, which lost 7 bases and 6 bases, there was a span of 18 bases. CDR1 and CDR2 (germline): MNHNS, SASEGT. The CDR3 is made up of 14 amino acids. The CDR3 DNA reads as TGTGCCAGCACCCGCGACAGGAGTAGGGCTGAAGCTTTCTTT. Translating it yields CASTRDRSRAEAFF.

In this sample, this clonotype turned up many times. The chain is built from TRBV10-2 and TRBJ1-2; weak D call: TRBD1 (5 bases). The germline CDR1 and CDR2 sequences are WSHSY and SAAADI. This CDR3 region has 14 residues. V was pared by 5 bases and J by 1 base, with 11 bases between. The CDR3 sequence: CASSFAGRNYGYTF. In nucleotides, the CDR3 is TGCGCCAGCAGTTTTGCAGGGCGTAACTATGGCTACACCTTC.

This clonotype was detected ten times or more. The CDR3 DNA sequence: TGCGCCAGCAGAACAGTAGCGTCCTACGAGCAGTACTTC. Protein product: CASRTVASYEQYF. This rearrangement joins TRBV10-1 to TRBJ2-7; D is possibly TRBD2 (5 bases). The CDR3 has 13 residues. V was pared by 6 bases and J by 1 base, with 10 bases between. CDR1 is WNHNN, CDR2 SYGVQD, per germline (reference sequence).

Many counts were recorded for this clonotype. The chain is built from TRBV11-2 and TRBJ1-5, with D possibly matching TRBD1 (6 bases). V shed 2 bases and J shed 6 bases, with 14 bases lying between them. The CDR3 contains 15 residues. From germline, CDR1 is SGHAT and CDR2 FQNNGV. For the CDR3, the DNA is TGTGCCAGCAGCTTATCGGGGCAGGGGAGTCAGCCCCAGCATTTT. As protein: CASSLSGQGSQPQHF.

This clonotype came up a few times. The rearrangement joins TRBV7-8 to TRBJ1-2; 9 bases line up with TRBD1. Germline CDR1 reads SGHVS; CDR2 reads FQNEAQ. The CDR3 is 13 residues long. Losses at the gene ends were 11 bases for V and 8 bases for J; bases not matched to a gene: 12. The CDR3 sequence: CASGGGTGRGYTF. CDR3 coding DNA: TGTGCCTCAGGGGGGGGGACAGGGAGGGGCTACACCTTC.

In the case of this clonotype: A much larger clone differs from this one at a single base, so this may be a read error. This chain links TRBV20-1 with TRBJ2-1, with 10 nucleotides matching TRBD2. This CDR3 spans 13 amino acids. Unmatched junction bases numbered 7, after V lost 6 bases and J lost 8 bases. Germline CDR1 reads DFQATT; CDR2 reads SNEGSKA (reference sequence). The CDR3 reads CSAERGGHYEQFF. The CDR3 bases are TGCAGTGCAGAGCGGGGGGGCCACTATGAGCAGTTCTTC.

This clonotype has at least ten counts. This chain uses TRBV2 with TRBJ1-2; D gene ambiguous. Trimming left V 8 bases short and J 5 bases short, with 27 bases between. Germline V gene data show CDR1 as SNHLY and CDR2 as FYNNEI. The CDR3 runs to 17 residues. CDR3 sequence reads: CASYPSWVILTQYGYTF. The CDR3 DNA sequence: TGTGCCAGCTATCCTTCATGGGTTATCCTTACCCAATATGGCTACACCTTC.

This clonotype was recorded at least ten times. The rearrangement links TRBV2 to TRBJ1-5, with TRBD1 as a possible D gene (6 bases). The V and J ends lost 4 bases and 6 bases respectively, with 19 bases between them. The germline gives CDR1 SNHLY, CDR2 FYNNEI. The CDR3 contains 16 residues. As DNA, the CDR3 is TGTGCCAGCAGTGCCGCAGGGGATCCCGGCGCTCAGCCCCAGCATTTT. Residues: CASSAAGDPGAQPQHF.

In this sample, this clonotype turned up a few times. The chain carries TRBV10-3 and TRBJ2-1; D possibly corresponds to TRBD2 (6 bases). CDR1 is ENHRY and CDR2 is SYGVKD in the germline V gene. The CDR3 sequence is 14 residues long. The V gene lost 10 bases and the J gene lost 9 bases, with 22 bases spanning the gap. The CDR3 region has the DNA TGTGCCACGATAGGGACTGGGGAATCTGGTGAGCAGTTCTTC. Translation gives CATIGTGESGEQFF.

At least ten counts were recorded for this clonotype. The chain combines TRBV12-3 or TRBV12-4 with TRBJ2-5; D gene uncertain. The CDR3 runs 14 residues. Trimming pared 3 bases from V and 0 bases from J, leaving 8 bases between. This CDR3 reads CASSFEGNQETQYF. In DNA form, the CDR3 reads TGTGCCAGCAGTTTTGAAGGGAACCAAGAGACCCAGTACTTC.

This clonotype was observed a handful of times. This rearrangement joins TRBV7-8 to TRBJ2-1; D perhaps matches TRBD2 (6 bases). Per the germline V gene, CDR1 is SGHVS and CDR2 is FQNEAQ. The V and J ends lost 5 bases and 0 bases respectively, with 17 bases between them. There are 17 residues in the CDR3. The DNA of the CDR3 is TGTGCCAGCAGCCCGCAGGCCCTAGCGATCTCCTACAATGAGCAGTTCTTC. As protein: CASSPQALAISYNEQFF.

This clonotype occurred many times. This chain joins TRBV24-1 and TRBJ2-2; 7 bases agree with TRBD2. The length of the CDR3 is 17 residues. V trimming: 3 bases; J trimming: 4 bases; junction bases outside the gene matches: 10. Germline V CDR1 and CDR2: KGHDR, SFDVKD. CDR3 residues: CATSDPTGGSGTGELFF. The CDR3, as DNA: TGTGCCACCAGTGATCCCACGGGCGGGAGCGGCACCGGGGAGCTGTTTTTT.

The J gene is TRBJ2-7, the V gene TRBV11-2, with no clear D. The CDR3 runs to 12 residues. V was shortened by 2 bases and J by 6 bases, with 8 bases between the two germline ends. Germline V lookup: CDR1 SGHAT, CDR2 FQNNGV. The CDR3 reads CASSLLSCEQYF. The CDR3 DNA follows: TGTGCCAGCAGCTTACTGAGCTGCGAGCAGTACTTC.

This chain connects TRBV19 to TRBJ2-1; D is undetermined. Trimming cost V 3 bases and J 8 bases, with 11 bases left between them. CDR3 length: 13 amino acids. Germline assignment: CDR1 LNHDA and CDR2 SQIVND (reference sequence). The CDR3 bases are TGTGCCAGTAGTATCGGTAGTGGTGATGAGCAGTTCTTC. Amino acids: CASSIGSGDEQFF.

This clonotype was seen more than once but under ten times. V usage is TRBV27 and J usage is TRBJ1-5, with TRBD1 as a possible D gene (6 bases). Germline loops: CDR1 MNHEY, CDR2 SMNVEV (reference sequence). This CDR3 is 16 amino acids long. V lost 1 base and J 3 bases, leaving 13 bases between the germline ends. CDR3 region: CASSLYGRGFNQPQHF. The CDR3 DNA follows: TGTGCCAGCAGTTTATATGGCAGGGGCTTCAATCAGCCCCAGCATTTT.

This clonotype was recorded a few times. The rearrangement joins TRBV12-3 or TRBV12-4 to TRBJ1-5; 7 bases are shared with TRBD1. The CDR3 contains 15 residues. V dropped 6 bases and J dropped 3; count of bases not matched to a gene: 8. The CDR3 loop is CASRPEGGPNQPQHF. DNA for the CDR3: TGTGCCAGCAGACCCGAAGGGGGCCCCAATCAGCCCCAGCATTTT.

The chain employs TRBV6-1 and TRBJ1-5; no definite D call. The CDR3 is made up of 14 amino acids. The germline gives CDR1 MNHNS, CDR2 SASEGT. V was pared by 8 bases and J by 0 bases, with 11 bases between. CDR3 amino acids: CASESSYSNQPQHF. The CDR3 DNA reads TGTGCCAGCGAATCCTCGTATAGCAATCAGCCCCAGCATTTT.

This clonotype was seen many times. V and J are TRBV20-1 and TRBJ2-7; D tentatively fits TRBD1 or TRBD2 (5 bases each). CDR3 length: 13 residues. CDR1 DFQATT and CDR2 SNEGSKA come from the germline V gene (reference sequence). V was trimmed by 5 bases and J by 6 bases, leaving 17 bases between them. The CDR3 here is CSALKSGGREQYF. CDR3 sequence (DNA): TGCAGTGCTCTCAAAAGTGGGGGTCGCGAGCAGTACTTC.

On this clonotype itself: This sequence may be a read error, since a much larger clone differs from it by one base. The chain uses TRBV18 and TRBJ2-5; weak D call: TRBD2 (5 bases). Looked up from germline, CDR1 is KGHSH and CDR2 is LQKENI. The CDR3 extends over 13 amino acids. For the CDR3, the DNA is TGTGCCGGCTCACCATCGGGATGGGAGACCCAGTACTTC. It encodes CAGSPSGWETQYF. The full variable domain, completed using reference TRBV18 and TRBJ2-5, is NAGVMQNPRHLVRRRGQEARLRCSPMKGHSHVYWYRQLPEEGLKFMVYLQKENIIDESGMPKERFSAEFPKEGPSILRIQQVVRGDSAAYFCAGSPSGWETQYFGPGTRLLVL.

This clonotype was found many times. The genes are TRBV28 and TRBJ2-7; no reliable D call. V lost 7 bases and J lost 6, with 4 bases in between. The length of the CDR3 is 9 residues. The germline V gene has CDR1 MDHEN and CDR2 SYDVKM. CDR3 coding DNA: TGTGCCAGCAAAGGCGAGCAGTACTTC. It yields the protein CASKGEQYF.